This T cell receptor (beta chain) was obtained from a study of CD8+CD57+ T cells in acquired aplastic anemia. Study summary: Across the sorted CD4+ and CD8+ cells, DNA amounts averaged about 3.1 ug.

For this clonotype: Its antigen is still unknown.

Findings and limits, study-wide: Common to patients and controls were twenty-nine CD8+ CDR3 sequences.

CDR3 and TCR beta VDJ profiling relied on genomic DNA as the template. TCRdb used MiXCR to reprocess the reads, holding one entry per CDR3 protein. The table lists about 160,000 distinct CDR3 sequences, 65% to 75% of them singletons. For sequencing, patients were chosen who had shown expansion of CD8+CD57+ cells by flow cytometry. All patients had severe acquired aplastic anemia. Among the patients, none had received any therapy at the time of blood sampling. V was pared by 2 bases and J by 0 bases, with 11 bases between. This CDR3 comprises 15 residues. The source is a human donor with aplastic anemia. The material sequenced was sorted CD4+, CD8+, or CD8+CD57+ T cells (not recorded which) from PBMCs. The chain is built from TRBV12-3 or TRBV12-4 and TRBJ2-7, with no clear D. CDR3 in amino acids: CASSLRNELSYEQYF. In DNA, the CDR3 is TGTGCCAGCAGTTTAAGAAACGAACTCTCCTACGAGCAGTACTTC.